Listed below are T cell receptor beta chains from one sample, sequenced in a study of blood T cell repertoires in COVID-19. TCRdb keeps only in-frame clones here, not all; method: immunoSEQ multiplex PCR. Among hundreds of thousands of clones listed, 65% to 85% were seen once. Sequenced material: peripheral blood. Receptor source: a man aged 35 to 55 with acute or convalescent COVID-19. Both conserved end residues are part of each CDR3. A D gene is named only where the DNA matches it firmly. Rows may omit the clone size; those that give it use once, few, many or a size class.

J	size	D	V	DNA	CDR3
TRBJ1-2	-	TRBD1	TRBV19	TGTGCCAGTACCACCCAAGCCCAGACAGGGCCCTTGGGATTCCTCGACTATGGCTACACCTTC	CASTTQAQTGPLGFLDYGYTF
TRBJ1-1	-	TRBD1	TRBV4-2	TGTGCCAGCAGCCATCTCGGACAGGTTGGGGTGAACACTGAAGCTTTCTTT	CASSHLGQVGVNTEAFF
TRBJ1-2	-	TRBD1	TRBV28	TGTGCCAGCAACGACAGGGGCAACGGGAACTATGGCTACACCTTC	CASNDRGNGNYGYTF
TRBJ1-4	-	TRBD1	TRBV7-9	TGTGCCAGCAGTTCAGACAGGGATACTAATGAAAAACTGTTTTTT	CASSSDRDTNEKLFF
TRBJ1-2	few	-	TRBV6-4	TGTGCCAGCAGTGACTCGGGGGAAGGGACTCTCTATGGCTACACCTTC	CASSDSGEGTLYGYTF
TRBJ1-1	once	-	TRBV7-3	TGTGCCAGCAGCTTAGAACATGACACTGAAGCTTTCTTT	CASSLEHDTEAFF
TRBJ1-2	-	-	TRBV12-3/TRBV12-4	TGTGCCAGCAGTTTAGAGGGGTTTGGCTACACCTTC	CASSLEGFGYTF
TRBJ2-5	-	TRBD2	TRBV25-1	TGTGCCAGCAGTGAATACGGACTAGCGGGAGGAGGAGAGACCCAGTACTTC	CASSEYGLAGGGETQYF
TRBJ1-4	few	-	TRBV2	TGTGCCAGCAGTGCGATGAACCGGCTGTTTTTT	CASSAMNRLFF
TRBJ1-2	-	TRBD1	TRBV11-2	TGTGCCAGCAGCCCGCTTTACCCGGACAGGGGGGTCTATGGCTACACCTTC	CASSPLYPDRGVYGYTF
TRBJ1-4	-	-	TRBV5-4	TGTGCCAGCAGCTCCCGACAGAATAATGAAAAACTGTTTTTT	CASSSRQNNEKLFF
TRBJ1-1	-	TRBD1	TRBV6-5	TGTGCCAGCAGCATCGGACAGGGGCACACTGAAGCTTTCTTT	CASSIGQGHTEAFF
TRBJ2-7	-	-	TRBV29-1	TGCAGCGTTGAAGATCCGGCTAGTCGGTCCTACGAGCAGTACTTC	CSVEDPASRSYEQYF
TRBJ2-1	-	TRBD2	TRBV9	TGTGCCAGCAGCTTCCAATCTGCGGGAGGGCCAAATGAGCAGTTCTTC	CASSFQSAGGPNEQFF
TRBJ1-5	-	-	TRBV7-2	TGTGCCAGCAGCTTTTTCGGCAATCAGCCCCAGCATTTT	CASSFFGNQPQHF
TRBJ2-1	once	-	TRBV3-1/TRBV3-2	TGTGCCAGCTCCACGGTAAGCAATGAGCAGTTCTTC	CASSTVSNEQFF
TRBJ1-4	-	TRBD1	TRBV4-2	TGTGCCAGCAGCCAGGGAAGGGGGCAGAGTGAAAAACTGTTTTTT	CASSQGRGQSEKLFF
TRBJ1-5	few	TRBD1	TRBV6-5	TGTGCCAGCAGTTTTCAGGGGGCCGGCAATCAGCCCCAGCATTTT	CASSFQGAGNQPQHF
TRBJ2-1	-	TRBD2	TRBV7-9	TGTGCCAGCAGCTTAATAAATAGCGGGAGGACCTATTCCTACAATGAGCAGTTCTTC	CASSLINSGRTYSYNEQFF
TRBJ1-2	-	TRBD1	TRBV5-4	TGTGCCAGCAGCTTGGCGGGTAGACAGGGGGCCTTTGGCTACACCTTC	CASSLAGRQGAFGYTF
TRBJ1-1	-	TRBD1	TRBV27	TGTGCCAGCAGTCCCCTTAGGACAGGGGCTATAACTGAAGCTTTCTTT	CASSPLRTGAITEAFF
TRBJ2-4	-	TRBD1	TRBV4-3	TGCGCCAGCAGCCAAGGTCCTACAGGGGGATGGAACATTCAGTACTTC	CASSQGPTGGWNIQYF
TRBJ1-1	-	-	TRBV29-1	TGCAGCGTTGAGCGGCGGGGGGATACTGAAGCTTTCTTT	CSVERRGDTEAFF
TRBJ1-4	-	-	TRBV29-1	TGCAGCGTTGGGGGGCCGGGGCAACTGTTTTTT	CSVGGPGQLFF
TRBJ1-5	-	-	TRBV20-1	TGCAGTGCTAGTCCTGTAAATAGCAATCAGCCCCAGCATTTT	CSASPVNSNQPQHF
TRBJ2-2	-	-	TRBV7-3	TGTGCCAGCAGCTTAGGTGTCAGGGAAAACACCGGGGAGCTGTTTTTT	CASSLGVRENTGELFF
TRBJ1-1	few	-	TRBV2	TGTGCCAGCAGTGTTCCGCCTCGACAGATGAACACTGAAGCTTTCTTT	CASSVPPRQMNTEAFF
TRBJ2-1	-	-	TRBV19	TGTGCCAGTAGTATTATGGGAGTTGAGCAGTTCTTC	CASSIMGVEQFF
TRBJ2-1	few	-	TRBV7-9	TGTGCCAGCAGCTTTGGACTGCCCAATGAGCAGTTCTTC	CASSFGLPNEQFF
TRBJ1-5	-	-	TRBV15	TGTGCCACCAGCAGCGTGGGAGATAATCAGCCCCAGCATTTT	CATSSVGDNQPQHF
TRBJ2-1	few	TRBD1	TRBV19	TGTGCCAGTAGTCCGGACAGGATCTCCTACAATGAGCAGTTCTTC	CASSPDRISYNEQFF
TRBJ2-1	-	TRBD2	TRBV5-1	TGCGCCAGCAGCCTTACCGGGACTAGCGGGAGAAATGAGCAGTTCTTC	CASSLTGTSGRNEQFF
TRBJ2-3	-	TRBD2	TRBV5-8	TGTGCCAGCAGCTTGGATACGGGAGGAGGAGCAGATACGCAGTATTTT	CASSLDTGGGADTQYF
TRBJ2-5	-	-	TRBV18	TGTGCCAGCTCCCGGGACAACCAAGAGACCCAGTACTTC	CASSRDNQETQYF
TRBJ1-2	-	TRBD1	TRBV2	TGTGCCAGCAGGTTCGACAGGGGGCAAGGCTACACCTTC	CASRFDRGQGYTF
TRBJ1-1	once	-	TRBV7-6	TGTGCCAGCAGCTCGGCCGCAGGGTACACTGAAGCTTTCTTT	CASSSAAGYTEAFF
TRBJ2-7	few	-	TRBV11-3	TGTGCCAGCAGCTTAGGTCCCAGCGGAAAACAGTACTTC	CASSLGPSGKQYF
TRBJ2-7	few	-	TRBV5-1	TGCGCCAGCAGCTTGGGGACAGACTTCTCCTACGAGCAGTACTTC	CASSLGTDFSYEQYF
TRBJ1-1	-	-	TRBV6-5	TGTGCCAGCGGAGCAATGAACACTGAAGCTTTCTTT	CASGAMNTEAFF
TRBJ2-3	-	TRBD2	TRBV7-9	TGTGCCAGCAGCGACCCTAGCGGGAGGGGTTCAGATACGCAGTATTTT	CASSDPSGRGSDTQYF
TRBJ2-1	-	TRBD2	TRBV29-1	TGCAGCGCCGGGGGAGCGGGAGGGCCCGACTCCTACAATGAGCAGTTCTTC	CSAGGAGGPDSYNEQFF
TRBJ2-1	-	TRBD2	TRBV5-1	TGCGCCAGCAGCTTGACTAGCGGGAGTGTCGTTGAGCAGTTCTTC	CASSLTSGSVVEQFF
TRBJ1-4	few	-	TRBV5-4	TGTGCCAGCAGCTCGTCCCTCCAGGGGAAGTATGAAAAACTGTTTTTT	CASSSSLQGKYEKLFF
TRBJ2-7	-	-	TRBV6-5	TGTGCCAGCAGTTCCCTCGCGGGACCGGTTCCTTACGAGCAGTACTTC	CASSSLAGPVPYEQYF
TRBJ2-3	-	TRBD2	TRBV11-2	TGTGCCAGCAGCTTAGAGGCAACTAGCGGGGTCTATAGCACAGATACGCAGTATTTT	CASSLEATSGVYSTDTQYF
TRBJ2-1	-	-	TRBV3-1/TRBV3-2	TGTGCCAGCAGCCAAGGCGGAATCTCCTACAATGAGCAGTTCTTC	CASSQGGISYNEQFF
TRBJ1-2	-	TRBD1	TRBV5-6	TGTGCCAGCAGCTACGGGGACAGCGAATTTGGCTACACCTTC	CASSYGDSEFGYTF
TRBJ1-1	-	TRBD1	TRBV12-3/TRBV12-4	TGTGCCAGCAGTTTAACGGGACAGAAAGAAGCTTTCTTT	CASSLTGQKEAFF
TRBJ2-7	-	-	TRBV18	TGTGCCAGCTCACCCAGGGCAGTAGCCCCCTACGAGCAGTACTTC	CASSPRAVAPYEQYF
TRBJ1-1	-	TRBD1	TRBV16	TGTGCCAGCAGCCGTGCGACAGGGATGACTGAAGCTTTCTTT	CASSRATGMTEAFF
TRBJ1-1	-	-	TRBV5-8	TGTGCCAGCAGCTTGCCCCGAGGTGAAGCTTTCTTT	CASSLPRGEAFF
TRBJ2-2	-	-	TRBV7-9	TGTGCCAGCAGCCTAGGCAGGGGACCGAACACCGGGGAGCTGTTTTTT	CASSLGRGPNTGELFF
TRBJ1-6	-	TRBD1	TRBV3-1/TRBV3-2	TGTGCCAGCAGCCAGATCGACAGGGATAATTCACCCCTCCACTTT	CASSQIDRDNSPLHF
TRBJ1-2	-	-	TRBV7-9	TGTGCCAGCAGCACCGGACTGTCCGGCGACTATGGCTACACCTTC	CASSTGLSGDYGYTF
TRBJ1-2	-	-	TRBV9	TGTGCCAGCAGCGATGAAGCGGGGGGTTTAAACTATGGCTACACCTTC	CASSDEAGGLNYGYTF
TRBJ1-2	-	-	TRBV5-6	TGTGCCAGCAGCCACTTCGTACAGGTTGGATATGGCTACACCTTC	CASSHFVQVGYGYTF
TRBJ2-6	-	TRBD1	TRBV2	TGTGCCAGCAGTGAAACAGGGGGCGCTGGGGCCAACGTCCTGACTTTC	CASSETGGAGANVLTF
TRBJ1-2	-	-	TRBV18	TGTGCCAGCTCTTCTAGACAGGCGACCTCTAACTATGGCTACACCTTC	CASSSRQATSNYGYTF
TRBJ2-1	-	-	TRBV2	TGTGCCAGCAGATTCGGTGGACAACCCAATGAGCAGTTCTTC	CASRFGGQPNEQFF